This TCR beta chain was sequenced in a study of OX40 agonist ivuxolimab in advanced cancers. About the research overall: Ivuxolimab, an agonistic anti-OX40 (CD134) antibody, was given to patients. The group had a mean age of about 65 years, ranged from roughly 20 to 79, and was 80% to 85% male. Findings and limits, study-wide: Patients with a partial response at 0.1-3.0 mg/kg had among the lowest clonal expansion.

About this clone: Antigen: not known.

TCRdb keeps only in-frame clones here, not all; method: immunoSEQ multiplex PCR. The sample holds around 95,000 clones; 85% to 95% are singletons and the top ten take 0.26%. This TCR derives from an adult with an advanced solid tumor such as melanoma, head and neck, liver or kidney cancer. The specimen was CD4+ or CD8+ T cells sorted from blood, collected in a trial of the OX40 agonist ivuxolimab.

CDR3 sequence (DNA): TGTGCCAGCAGCGAGAGCGGGAGGTCTAGAGATACGCAGTATTTT. Its protein product is CASSESGRSRDTQYF. The genes are TRBV25-1 and TRBJ2-3, with 9 bases fitting TRBD2. The CDR3 spans 15 residues. V gave up 6 bases and J gave up 5 bases; unmatched junction bases: 9. CDR1 and CDR2 from the germline V gene are MGHDK and SYGVNS.